This paragraph reports one T cell receptor beta chain. Its matching antigen is unknown. The data belong to a study of cytomegalovirus exposure and HLA in healthy donors. Looked up from germline, CDR1 is SGHRS and CDR2 is YFSETQ. The CDR3 runs 16 residues. V shed 4 bases and J 4 bases; nucleotides not matched to a gene: 8. Study-level results: High specificity and sensitivity for cytomegalovirus status were reported for the classifier.

TCRdb's copy holds only in-frame clones and misses some; the assay was immunoSEQ multiplex PCR. The profile covers a few hundred thousand clones, with nearly 90% appearing a single time and less than 0.4% taken by the ten largest. This rearrangement joins TRBV5-1 to TRBJ2-2, with 9 nucleotides matching TRBD1. The receptor was isolated from a young woman in good health and CMV-seronegative. The sample comprised PBMCs. The CDR3 DNA reads TGCGCCAGCAGCCCGGGACAGGGTACAAGCACCGGGGAGCTGTTTTTT. Protein product: CASSPGQGTSTGELFF.